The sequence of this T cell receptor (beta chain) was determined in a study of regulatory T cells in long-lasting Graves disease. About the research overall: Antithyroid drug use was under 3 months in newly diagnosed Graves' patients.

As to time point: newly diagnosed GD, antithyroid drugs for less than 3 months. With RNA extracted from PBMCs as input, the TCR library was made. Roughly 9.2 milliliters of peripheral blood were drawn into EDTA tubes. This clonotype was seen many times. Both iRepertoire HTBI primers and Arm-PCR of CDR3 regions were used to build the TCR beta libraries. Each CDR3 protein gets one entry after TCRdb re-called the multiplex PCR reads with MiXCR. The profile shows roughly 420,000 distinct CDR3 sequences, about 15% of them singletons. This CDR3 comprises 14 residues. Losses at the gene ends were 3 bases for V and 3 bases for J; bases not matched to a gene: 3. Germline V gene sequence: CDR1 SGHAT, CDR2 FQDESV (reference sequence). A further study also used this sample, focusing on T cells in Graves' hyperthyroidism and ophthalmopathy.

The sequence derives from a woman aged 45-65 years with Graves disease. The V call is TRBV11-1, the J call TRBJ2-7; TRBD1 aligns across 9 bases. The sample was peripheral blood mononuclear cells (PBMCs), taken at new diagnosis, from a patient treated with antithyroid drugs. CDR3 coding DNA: TGTGCCAGCAGCTTCCGGGACAGGGACTACGAGCAGTACTTC. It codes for CASSFRDRDYEQYF.